The 23 T cell receptor beta chains below were found in one sample sequenced in a study of beta chain features in type 1 diabetes. Their antigens are not known. Whole-study findings and limits: Moderate but significant shortening of TCRB CDR3s was recorded in all four CD4+ subsets from Type 1 diabetes patients.

The authors reverse transcribed all of the isolated RNA, so sequencing captured expressed TCRB transcripts. The protocol was immunoSEQ multiplex PCR, while the TCRdb copy is restricted to in-frame clones and leaves out a portion. The sample consists of about 280,000 clones, about 15% of them appearing once. The material sequenced was naive CD4+ T cells from blood. These receptors were collected from a man younger than 30 with type 1 diabetes.

This clone was seen a few times. The rearrangement uses TRBV7-9 and TRBJ2-3, with 10 bases aligning to TRBD2. This CDR3 has 16 residues. CDR1 SEHNR and CDR2 FQNEAQ come from the germline V gene (reference sequence). V lost 5 bases to trimming and J lost 3 bases; unmatched junction nucleotides: 8. The CDR3 DNA reads as TGTGCCAGCAGCCTGGGACTAGCGAAGGTGACAGATACGCAGTATTTT. It encodes CASSLGLAKVTDTQYF. Complete variable domain (other parts from reference TRBV7-9 and TRBJ2-3): DTGVSQNPRHKITKRGQNVTFRCDPISEHNRLYWYRQTLGQGPEFLTYFQNEAQLEKSRLLSDRFSAERPKGSFSTLEIQRTEQGDSAMYLCASSLGLAKVTDTQYFGPGTRLTVL.

The chain carries TRBV6-6 and TRBJ2-3; 8 bases fit TRBD1. CDR1 MNHNY and CDR2 SVGAGI come from the germline V gene (reference sequence). The CDR3 spans 15 residues. V dropped 3 bases and J dropped 3; count of bases not matched to a gene: 5. As DNA, the CDR3 is TGTGCCAGCAGTTATCAGGGGGCTAGTACAGATACGCAGTATTTT. It yields the protein CASSYQGASTDTQYF.

The genes are TRBV11-2 and TRBJ2-3, with 8 bases lining up with TRBD2. The CDR3 totals 14 residues. Per the germline V gene, CDR1 is SGHAT and CDR2 is FQNNGV. The junction had 3 bases not matched to a gene; V was cut back by 1 base and J by 6 bases. CDR3 nucleotide sequence: TGTGCCAGCAGCTTAGCGGGAGGGCCGGATACGCAGTATTTT. As protein: CASSLAGGPDTQYF.

In its sample, this clone was seen a few times. The rearrangement links TRBV30 to TRBJ2-6; D not resolved. V was clipped by 4 bases and J by 8 bases, with 15 bases between them. The germline V gene encodes CDR1 GTSNPN and CDR2 SVGIG (reference sequence). The length of the CDR3 is 14 residues. The chain's CDR3 is CAWNAALGTNVLTF. As DNA, the CDR3 is TGTGCCTGGAACGCGGCCCTTGGTACCAACGTCCTGACTTTC.

V and J are TRBV4-1 and TRBJ1-4; the D gene is possibly TRBD1 (5 bases). The CDR3 extends over 16 amino acids. In germline, CDR1 is MGHRA, CDR2 YSYEKL. The V and J ends lost 1 base and 5 bases respectively, with 14 bases between them. This CDR3 reads CASSQAQGGANEKLFF. In DNA form, the CDR3 reads TGCGCCAGCAGCCAAGCTCAGGGAGGGGCAAATGAAAAACTGTTTTTT.

V and J are TRBV5-1 and TRBJ1-2, with 7 bases matching TRBD1. The V gene's germline CDR1 is SGHRS and CDR2 YFSETQ. The junction had 5 bases not matched to a gene; V was cut back by 4 bases and J by 8 bases. The length of the CDR3 is 12 residues. The CDR3 coding sequence is TGCGCCAGCAGCCTTACAGGGGTCGGCTACACCTTC. Protein sequence: CASSLTGVGYTF.

This clone has only a few counts. The genes are TRBV20-1 and TRBJ2-3; no clear D gene. This CDR3 has 10 amino acids. The germline CDR1 and CDR2 sequences are DFQATT and SNEGSKA (reference sequence). The germline V and J ends were trimmed by 2 bases and 5 bases, with 2 bases remaining between them. CDR3 sequence reads: CSARLDTQYF. Written as DNA, the CDR3 is TGCAGTGCTAGACTAGATACGCAGTATTTT.

The CDR3 protein is CASSLKAGAGTQYF. The DNA of the CDR3 is TGTGCCAGCAGCTTGAAGGCAGGGGCAGGGACCCAGTACTTC. This chain links TRBV5-6 with TRBJ2-5; D perhaps matches TRBD1 (6 bases). V was trimmed by 1 base and J by 7 bases, leaving 14 bases between them. CDR3 length: 14 residues. Germline lookup yields CDR1 SGHDT and CDR2 YYEEEE.

The chain links TRBV10-3 to TRBJ2-2; a possible D gene is TRBD1 (6 bases). This CDR3 has 16 amino acids. The germline V gene encodes CDR1 ENHRY and CDR2 SYGVKD. The V end was cut by 4 bases, the J end by 0 bases, with 12 bases between. The CDR3 nucleotides read TGTGCCATCAGTGGGGGAAGGACAGCGAACACCGGGGAGCTGTTTTTT. It encodes CAISGGRTANTGELFF.

CDR3 amino acids: CTSSRRPGLAGVLYEQYF. CDR3 sequence (DNA): TGCACCAGCAGCCGAAGACCGGGACTAGCGGGCGTCCTCTACGAGCAGTACTTC. This chain links TRBV1 with TRBJ2-7; the table's D call, TRBD2, was not checked against the DNA. TRBV1 is a documented pseudogene. The CDR3 spans 18 residues.

This sequence joins TRBV7-6 and TRBJ2-5; 14 bases fit TRBD2. From germline, CDR1 is SGHVS and CDR2 FNYEAQ. V lost 3 bases, J lost 0 bases, and 12 bases stayed unmatched. This CDR3 is 20 amino acids long. The CDR3 here is CASSFNIGLAGGKYQETQYF. CDR3 coding DNA: TGTGCCAGCAGCTTCAACATCGGACTAGCGGGGGGAAAGTACCAAGAGACCCAGTACTTC.

This clone was counted only a few times. The rearrangement uses TRBV4-3 and TRBJ2-5, with D maybe TRBD2 (6 bases). Germline loops: CDR1 LGHNA, CDR2 YSLEER. The ends were cut back, 2 bases at V and 2 bases at J, with 21 bases in the middle. There are 18 residues in the CDR3. The CDR3 region is CASSQLTHVVREQETQYF. The CDR3 DNA follows: TGCGCCAGCAGCCAACTGACCCACGTGGTGCGGGAACAAGAGACCCAGTACTTC.

The sample holds a few counts of this clone. J is TRBJ1-1 and V is TRBV5-4, with TRBD1 matching over 7 bases. The germline V gene has CDR1 SGHNT and CDR2 YYREEE (reference sequence). Trimming cost V 4 bases and J 0 bases; bases outside gene matches: 6. The CDR3 totals 15 residues. CDR3 sequence reads: CASSRSTGMNTEAFF. CDR3 DNA: TGTGCCAGCAGCCGTTCGACAGGGATGAACACTGAAGCTTTCTTT. Variable domain in full (rest from reference TRBV5-4 and TRBJ1-1): ETGVTQSPTHLIKTRGQQVTLRCSSQSGHNTVSWYQQALGQGPQFIFQYYREEENGRGNFPPRFSGLQFPNYSSELNVNALELDDSALYLCASSRSTGMNTEAFFGQGTRLTVV.

This chain uses TRBV5-1 with TRBJ1-2; D may be TRBD1 (5 bases). Trimming shortened V by 4 bases and J by 5 bases, and 18 bases separated the two germline ends. Germline V CDR1 and CDR2: SGHRS, YFSETQ. The CDR3 length is 15 residues. CDR3 coding DNA: TGCGCCAGCAGCGTCGGGGGACCTGCTCTTTATGGCTACACCTTC. Translation gives CASSVGGPALYGYTF.

This clone has a handful of counts. This chain links TRBV10-3 with TRBJ1-6; weak D call: TRBD1 (5 bases). Germline lookup yields CDR1 ENHRY and CDR2 SYGVKD. The CDR3 consists of 14 residues. The ends were cut back, 5 bases at V and 8 bases at J, with 13 bases in the middle. The CDR3 nucleotides read TGTGCCATCAGTTTAACGCGGGGGGATTCACCCCTCCACTTT. Translation gives CAISLTRGDSPLHF.

This clone was counted a few times. This chain uses TRBV5-6 with TRBJ1-5; perhaps TRBD1 as D (6 bases). V lost 7 bases, J lost 7 bases, and 15 bases lay in between. This CDR3 spans 13 amino acids. CDR1 is SGHDT and CDR2 is YYEEEE in the germline V gene. CDR3 sequence: CASGLQGQQPQHF. For the CDR3, the DNA is TGTGCCAGCGGGTTACAGGGTCAGCAGCCCCAGCATTTT.

This clone has more than one count but fewer than ten. The chain carries TRBV9 and TRBJ2-1; TRBD2 aligns across 11 bases. The germline V gene has CDR1 SGDLS and CDR2 YYNGEE. This CDR3 is built from 16 residues. V was clipped by 4 bases and J by 5 bases; unmatched bases: 8. The CDR3 DNA follows: TGTGCCAGCAGCCCTCGAACTAGCGGGAGCAACAATGAGCAGTTCTTC. Encoded protein: CASSPRTSGSNNEQFF. Looking up the rest from reference TRBV9 and TRBJ2-1 gives the full variable domain: DSGVTQTPKHLITATGQRVTLRCSPRSGDLSVYWYQQSLDQGLQFLIQYYNGEERAKGNILERFSAQQFPDLHSELNLSSLELGDSALYFCASSPRTSGSNNEQFFGPGTRLTVL.

The table lists this clone with a few counts. The V call is TRBV18, the J call TRBJ2-1, with 10 bases matching TRBD1. The CDR3 contains 16 residues. V lost 4 bases, J lost 7 bases, and 10 bases stayed unmatched. From germline, CDR1 is KGHSH and CDR2 LQKENI. CDR3 amino acids: CASSRSDRGLLNEQFF. The CDR3 DNA is TGTGCCAGCTCACGCTCCGACAGGGGGCTATTAAATGAGCAGTTCTTC.

As DNA, the CDR3 is TGTGCTAGTGGTGGCAGCCAAGAGACCCAGTACTTC. It translates to CASGGSQETQYF. The chain carries TRBV12-5 and TRBJ2-5; no reliable D call. The CDR3 has 12 residues. CDR1 and CDR2 (germline): LGHNT, FRNRAP. Trimming removed 5 bases at V and 1 base at J, with 5 bases between. The full variable domain, with the rest looked up from reference TRBV12-5 and TRBJ2-5, is DARVTQTPRHKVTEMGQEVTMRCQPILGHNTVFWYRQTMMQGLELLAYFRNRAPLDDSGMPKDRFSAEMPDATLATLKIQPSEPRDSAVYFCASGGSQETQYFGPGTRLLVL.

The chain uses TRBV28 and TRBJ1-2; D remains ambiguous. The V gene's germline CDR1 is MDHEN and CDR2 SYDVKM. The germline V and J ends were trimmed by 3 bases and 4 bases, with 9 bases remaining between them. This CDR3 comprises 13 residues. The CDR3 bases are TGTGCCAGCAGTTTTGAGGCGGGCTATGGCTACACCTTC. This codes for CASSFEAGYGYTF.

In this sample, this clone turned up a few times. This chain connects TRBV5-4 to TRBJ1-3; possibly TRBD1 for D (6 bases). The CDR3 is 15 residues long. Germline V gene data show CDR1 as SGHNT and CDR2 as YYREEE (reference sequence). V was trimmed by 5 bases and J by 4 bases, leaving 16 bases between them. The CDR3 reads CASSKIGGEGNTIYF. The CDR3 region has the DNA TGTGCCAGCAGTAAGATAGGGGGGGAAGGAAACACCATATATTTT.

The chain joins TRBV28 to TRBJ2-7, with unresolved D. The CDR3 extends over 16 amino acids. Trimming pared 5 bases from V and 2 bases from J, leaving 19 bases between. Per germline, CDR1 MDHEN and CDR2 SYDVKM. The CDR3 loop reads CASSPAEAVGTYEQYF. The CDR3 DNA is TGTGCCAGCAGTCCTGCAGAGGCCGTCGGCACCTACGAGCAGTACTTC.

This clone has just a few counts. The chain joins TRBV7-2 to TRBJ1-3; D is uncertain. Germline V CDR1 and CDR2: SGHTA, FQGNSA. The ends were cut back, 0 bases at V and 4 bases at J, with 4 bases in the middle. The CDR3 spans 13 residues. The CDR3 region is CASSLAAGNTIYF. The CDR3 DNA follows: TGTGCCAGCAGCTTAGCGGCAGGAAACACCATATATTTT.